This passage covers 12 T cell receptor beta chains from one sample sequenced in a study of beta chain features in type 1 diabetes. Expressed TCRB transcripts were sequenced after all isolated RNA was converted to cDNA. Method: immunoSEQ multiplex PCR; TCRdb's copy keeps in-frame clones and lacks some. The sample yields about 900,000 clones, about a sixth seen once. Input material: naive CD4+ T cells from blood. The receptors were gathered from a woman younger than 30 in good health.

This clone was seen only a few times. The CDR3 region is CASSYSGLNKLFF. CDR3 DNA sequence: TGTGCCAGCAGTTACTCCGGGCTGAACAAACTGTTTTTT. V gene TRBV6-6 combines with J gene TRBJ1-4; no clear D. Germline loops: CDR1 MNHNY, CDR2 SVGAGI (reference sequence). V lost 0 bases, J lost 11 bases, and 10 bases lay in between. The CDR3 extends over 13 amino acids.

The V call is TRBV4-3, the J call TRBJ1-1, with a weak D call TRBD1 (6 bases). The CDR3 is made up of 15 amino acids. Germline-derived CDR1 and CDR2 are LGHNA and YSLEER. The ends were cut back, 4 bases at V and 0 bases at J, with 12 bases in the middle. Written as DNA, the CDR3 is TGCGCCAGCAGCCCGGAACCAGGGGTGAACACTGAAGCTTTCTTT. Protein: CASSPEPGVNTEAFF.

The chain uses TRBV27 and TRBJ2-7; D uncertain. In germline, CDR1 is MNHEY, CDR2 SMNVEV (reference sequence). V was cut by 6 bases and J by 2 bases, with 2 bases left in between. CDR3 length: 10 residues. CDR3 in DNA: TGTGCCAGCAGCCCCTACGAGCAGTACTTC. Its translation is CASSPYEQYF.

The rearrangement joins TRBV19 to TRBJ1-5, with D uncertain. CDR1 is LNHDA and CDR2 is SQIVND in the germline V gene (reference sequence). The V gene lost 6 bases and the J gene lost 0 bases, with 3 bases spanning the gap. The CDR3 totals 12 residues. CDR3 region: CASRSSNQPQHF. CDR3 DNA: TGTGCCAGTAGAAGTAGCAATCAGCCCCAGCATTTT.

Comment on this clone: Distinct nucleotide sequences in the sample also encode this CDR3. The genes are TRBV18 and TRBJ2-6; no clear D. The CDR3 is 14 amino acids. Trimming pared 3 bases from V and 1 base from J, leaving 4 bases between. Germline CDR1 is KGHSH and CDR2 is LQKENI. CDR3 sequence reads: CASSPASGANVLTF. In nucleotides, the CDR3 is TGTGCCAGCTCACCGGCTTCTGGGGCCAACGTCCTGACTTTC. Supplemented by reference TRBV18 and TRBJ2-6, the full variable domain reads NAGVMQNPRHLVRRRGQEARLRCSPMKGHSHVYWYRQLPEEGLKFMVYLQKENIIDESGMPKERFSAEFPKEGPSILRIQQVVRGDSAAYFCASSPASGANVLTFGAGSRLTVL.

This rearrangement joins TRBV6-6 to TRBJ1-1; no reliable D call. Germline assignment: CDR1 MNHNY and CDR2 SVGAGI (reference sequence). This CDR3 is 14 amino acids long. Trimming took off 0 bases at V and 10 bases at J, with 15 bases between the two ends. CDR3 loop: CASSYSGSQTGAFF. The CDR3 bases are TGTGCCAGCAGTTACTCGGGCAGCCAAACCGGAGCTTTCTTT.

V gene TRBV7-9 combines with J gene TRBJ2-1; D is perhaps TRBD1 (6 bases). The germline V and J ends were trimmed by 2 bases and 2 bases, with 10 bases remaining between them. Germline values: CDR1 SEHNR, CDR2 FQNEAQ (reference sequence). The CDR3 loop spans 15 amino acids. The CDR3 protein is CASSLNRVTYNEQFF. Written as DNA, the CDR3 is TGTGCCAGCAGCTTAAACAGGGTCACCTACAATGAGCAGTTCTTC.

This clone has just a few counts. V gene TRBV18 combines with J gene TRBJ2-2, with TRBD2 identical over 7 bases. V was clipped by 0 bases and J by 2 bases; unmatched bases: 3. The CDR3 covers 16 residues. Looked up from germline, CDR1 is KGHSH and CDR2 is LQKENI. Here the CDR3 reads CASSPPLALNTGELFF. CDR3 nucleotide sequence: TGTGCCAGCTCACCACCACTAGCGCTTAACACCGGGGAGCTGTTTTTT. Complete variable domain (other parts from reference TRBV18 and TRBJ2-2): NAGVMQNPRHLVRRRGQEARLRCSPMKGHSHVYWYRQLPEEGLKFMVYLQKENIIDESGMPKERFSAEFPKEGPSILRIQQVVRGDSAAYFCASSPPLALNTGELFFGEGSRLTVL.

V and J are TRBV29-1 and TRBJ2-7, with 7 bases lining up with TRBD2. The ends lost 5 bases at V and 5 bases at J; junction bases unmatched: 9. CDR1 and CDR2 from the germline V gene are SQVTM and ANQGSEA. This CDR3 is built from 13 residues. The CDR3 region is CSVTRGGRNEQYF. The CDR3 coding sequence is TGCAGCGTTACCCGAGGCGGGAGAAACGAGCAGTACTTC.

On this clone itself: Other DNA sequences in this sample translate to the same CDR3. CDR3 in DNA: TGTGCCAGCAGCTTGGATAGCAATCAGCCCCAGCATTTT. Protein sequence: CASSLDSNQPQHF. The chain recombines TRBV5-5 with TRBJ1-5; D is unresolved. Trimming left V 0 bases short and J 0 bases short, with 1 base between. Per the germline V gene, CDR1 is SGHKS and CDR2 is YYEKEE (reference sequence). The CDR3 covers 13 residues. Filled out from reference TRBV5-5 and TRBJ1-5, the complete variable domain reads DAGVTQSPTHLIKTRGQQVTLRCSPISGHKSVSWYQQVLGQGPQFIFQYYEKEERGRGNFPDRFSARQFPNYSSELNVNALLLGDSALYLCASSLDSNQPQHFGDGTRLSIL.

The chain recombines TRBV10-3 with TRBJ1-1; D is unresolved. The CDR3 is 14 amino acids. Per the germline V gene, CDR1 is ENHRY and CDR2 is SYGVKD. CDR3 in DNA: TGTGCGCATGGCGGACTGAGCGCGAACACTGAAGCTTTCTTT. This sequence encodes CAHGGLSANTEAFF.

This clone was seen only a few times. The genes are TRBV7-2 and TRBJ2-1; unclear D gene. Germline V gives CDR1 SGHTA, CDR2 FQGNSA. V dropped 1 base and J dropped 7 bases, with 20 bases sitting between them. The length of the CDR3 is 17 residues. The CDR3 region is CASSLGRVVTRRNEQFF. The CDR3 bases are TGTGCCAGCAGCTTAGGTCGCGTTGTAACGCGACGTAATGAGCAGTTCTTC.